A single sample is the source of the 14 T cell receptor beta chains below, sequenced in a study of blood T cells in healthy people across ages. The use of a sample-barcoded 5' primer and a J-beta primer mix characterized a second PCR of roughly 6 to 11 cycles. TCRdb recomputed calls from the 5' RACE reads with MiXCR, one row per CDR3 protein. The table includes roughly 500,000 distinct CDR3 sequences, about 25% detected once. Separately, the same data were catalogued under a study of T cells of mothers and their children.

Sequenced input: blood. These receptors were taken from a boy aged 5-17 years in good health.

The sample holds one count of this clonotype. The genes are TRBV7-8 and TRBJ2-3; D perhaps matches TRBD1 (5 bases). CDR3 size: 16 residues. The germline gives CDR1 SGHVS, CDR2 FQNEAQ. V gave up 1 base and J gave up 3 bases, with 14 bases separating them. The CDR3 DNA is TGTGCCAGCAGCTTAGAAGGCCAGGGCATTACAGATACGCAGTATTTT. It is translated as CASSLEGQGITDTQYF. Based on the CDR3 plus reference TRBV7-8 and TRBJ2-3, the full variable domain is GAGVSQSPRYKVAKRGQDVALRCDPISGHVSLFWYQQALGQGPEFLTYFQNEAQLDKSGLPSDRFFAERPEGSVSTLKIQRTQQEDSAVYLCASSLEGQGITDTQYFGPGTRLTVL.

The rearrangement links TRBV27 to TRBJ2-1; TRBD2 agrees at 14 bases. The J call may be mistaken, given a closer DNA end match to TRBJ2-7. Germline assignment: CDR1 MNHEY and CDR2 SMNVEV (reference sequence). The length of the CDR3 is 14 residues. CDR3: CASSPRTSGGEQYF. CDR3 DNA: TGTGCCAGCAGTCCTCGGACTAGCGGGGGGGAGCAGTACTTC.

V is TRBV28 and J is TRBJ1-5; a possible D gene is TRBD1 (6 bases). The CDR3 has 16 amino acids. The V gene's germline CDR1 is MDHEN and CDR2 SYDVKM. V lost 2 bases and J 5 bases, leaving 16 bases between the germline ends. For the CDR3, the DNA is TGTGCCAGCAGTTTAGGGGGGGCTGCTCCCTATCAGCCCCAGCATTTT. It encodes CASSLGGAAPYQPQHF. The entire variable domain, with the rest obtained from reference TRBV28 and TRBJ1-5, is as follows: DVKVTQSSRYLVKRTGEKVFLECVQDMDHENMFWYRQDPGLGLRLIYFSYDVKMKEKGDIPEGYSVSREKKERFSLILESASTNQTSMYLCASSLGGAAPYQPQHFGDGTRLSIL.

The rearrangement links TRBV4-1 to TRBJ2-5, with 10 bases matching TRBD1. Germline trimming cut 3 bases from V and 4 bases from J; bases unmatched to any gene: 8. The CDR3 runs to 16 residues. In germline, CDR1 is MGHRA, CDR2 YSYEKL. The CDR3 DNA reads TGCGCCAGCAGCCACATCGGACAGGGGGGTCCAGAGACCCAGTACTTC. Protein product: CASSHIGQGGPETQYF.

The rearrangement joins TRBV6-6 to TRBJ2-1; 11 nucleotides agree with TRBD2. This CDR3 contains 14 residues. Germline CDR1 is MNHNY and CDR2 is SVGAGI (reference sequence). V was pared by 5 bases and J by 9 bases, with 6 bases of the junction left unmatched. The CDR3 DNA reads TGTGCCAGCAGTCCCCTAGCGGGAGGCTCTGAGCAGTTCTTC. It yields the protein CASSPLAGGSEQFF.

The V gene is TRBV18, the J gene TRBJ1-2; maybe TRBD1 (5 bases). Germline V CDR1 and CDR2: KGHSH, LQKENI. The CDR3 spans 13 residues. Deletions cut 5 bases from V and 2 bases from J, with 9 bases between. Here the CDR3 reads CASSSGPNYGYTF. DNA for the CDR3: TGTGCCAGCTCATCGGGGCCCAACTATGGCTACACCTTC.

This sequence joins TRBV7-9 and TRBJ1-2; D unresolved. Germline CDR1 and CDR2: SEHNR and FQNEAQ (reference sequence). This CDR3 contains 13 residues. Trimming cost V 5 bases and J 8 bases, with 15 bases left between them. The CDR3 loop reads CASSPPQIGGYTF. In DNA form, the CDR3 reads TGTGCCAGCAGCCCGCCCCAAATCGGCGGCTACACCTTC.

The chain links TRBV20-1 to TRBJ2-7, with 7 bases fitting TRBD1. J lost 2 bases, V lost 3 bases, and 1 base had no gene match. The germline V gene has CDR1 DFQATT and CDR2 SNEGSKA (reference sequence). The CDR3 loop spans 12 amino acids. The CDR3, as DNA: TGCAGTGCTAGTGACAGGGCCTACGAGCAGTACTTC. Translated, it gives CSASDRAYEQYF.

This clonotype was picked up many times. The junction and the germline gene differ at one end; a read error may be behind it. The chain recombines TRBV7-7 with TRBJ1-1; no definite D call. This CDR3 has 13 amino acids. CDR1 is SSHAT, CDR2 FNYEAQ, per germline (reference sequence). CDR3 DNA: TGTGCTAGCAGCTTAGAGGAGAACACTGAAGCTTTCTTT. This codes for CASSLEENTEAFF.

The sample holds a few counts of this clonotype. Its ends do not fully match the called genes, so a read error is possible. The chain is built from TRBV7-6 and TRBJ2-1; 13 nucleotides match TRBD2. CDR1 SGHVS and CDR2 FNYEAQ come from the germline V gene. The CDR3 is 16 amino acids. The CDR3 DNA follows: TGTGCCAGCAGCACCTTGACTAGCGGGAGGCACAATGAGCAGCTCTTC. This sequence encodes CASSTLTSGRHNEQLF.

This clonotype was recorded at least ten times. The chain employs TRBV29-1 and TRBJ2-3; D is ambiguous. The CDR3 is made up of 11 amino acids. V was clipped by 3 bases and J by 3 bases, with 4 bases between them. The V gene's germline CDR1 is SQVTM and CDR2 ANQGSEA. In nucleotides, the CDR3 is TGCAGCGTTGATGGGACAGATACGCAGTATTTT. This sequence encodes CSVDGTDTQYF.

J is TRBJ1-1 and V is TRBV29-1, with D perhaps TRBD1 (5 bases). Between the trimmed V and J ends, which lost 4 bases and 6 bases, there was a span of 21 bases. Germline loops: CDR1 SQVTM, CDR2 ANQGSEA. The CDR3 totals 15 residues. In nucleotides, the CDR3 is TGCAGCGTTGTTGGTGGCAGGGAAGGATTAGCTGAAGCTTTCTTT. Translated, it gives CSVVGGREGLAEAFF.

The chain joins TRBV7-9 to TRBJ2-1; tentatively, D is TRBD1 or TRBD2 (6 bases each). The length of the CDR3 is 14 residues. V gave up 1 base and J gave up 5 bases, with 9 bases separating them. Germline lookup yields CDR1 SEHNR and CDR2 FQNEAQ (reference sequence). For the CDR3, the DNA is TGTGCCAGCAGCTTAGGGGGGGCCCACAATGAGCAGTTCTTC. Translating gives CASSLGGAHNEQFF.

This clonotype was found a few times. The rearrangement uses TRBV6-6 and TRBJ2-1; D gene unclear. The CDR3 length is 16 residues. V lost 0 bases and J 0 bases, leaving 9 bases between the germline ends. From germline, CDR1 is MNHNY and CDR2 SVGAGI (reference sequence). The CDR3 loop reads CASSYSLLSSYNEQFF. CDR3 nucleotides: TGTGCCAGCAGTTACTCACTTTTGAGCTCCTACAATGAGCAGTTCTTC.